These 5 T cell receptor beta chains share one sample of origin, sequenced in a study of patients and donors after allogeneic stem cell transplantation. TCRdb fed the RT-PCR reads into MiXCR, producing one record per CDR3 protein. Of 200,000 to 250,000 distinct CDR3 sequences listed, 14% are singletons. The sample consisted of blood, either unsorted or a sorted T cell fraction (not recorded which). The receptors come from a human donor who was either an allogeneic HSCT recipient or a stem cell or donor lymphocyte infusion donor (not recorded which). It is not recorded whose cells these are; they may come from a transplant donor.

The chain couples TRBV25-1 to TRBJ2-4; 11 bases are shared with TRBD1. This CDR3 is 16 amino acids long. The junction had 4 bases not matched to a gene; V was cut back by 4 bases and J by 2 bases. Germline CDR1 is MGHDK and CDR2 is SYGVNS. The CDR3 DNA follows: TGTGCCAGCAGTGGGGACAGGGGGGCAACCAAAAACATTCAGTACTTC. Translating it yields CASSGDRGATKNIQYF.

The sample holds a few counts of this clonotype. V usage is TRBV29-1 and J usage is TRBJ2-7; 9 bases map to TRBD2. Unmatched junction bases numbered 2, after V lost 2 bases and J lost 0 bases. Germline V gene data show CDR1 as SQVTM and CDR2 as ANQGSEA. This CDR3 spans 14 amino acids. As DNA, the CDR3 is TGCAGCGTTGAATGGCGGGAGGGCTCCTACGAGCAGTACTTC. As protein: CSVEWREGSYEQYF.

In this sample, this clonotype turned up many times. The chain links TRBV7-2 to TRBJ1-2; no reliable D call. Between the trimmed V and J ends, which lost 5 bases and 3 bases, there was a span of 10 bases. Germline CDR1 SGHTA, CDR2 FQGNSA. This CDR3 has 13 residues. The CDR3 nucleotides are TGTGCCAGCAGCCCGGACGGAGACTATGGCTACACCTTC. It codes for CASSPDGDYGYTF.

Note on this clonotype: This likely came from a read error, as a far larger clone is one base away. The chain links TRBV7-3 to TRBJ2-3; no clear D gene. The CDR3 is made up of 14 amino acids. Trimming removed 2 bases from V and 0 bases from J, with 6 bases in between. Germline CDR1 and CDR2: SGHTA and FQGTGA. CDR3 sequence reads: CASSLDTSTDTQYF. The CDR3 DNA is TGTGCCAGCAGCTTAGACACAAGCACAGATACGCAGTATTTT.

The rearrangement joins TRBV5-1 to TRBJ2-7, with 10 bases fitting TRBD1. Losses at the gene ends were 4 bases for V and 7 bases for J; bases not matched to a gene: 11. There are 15 residues in the CDR3. Germline V CDR1 and CDR2: SGHRS, YFSETQ. CDR3 amino acids: CASSISGDRGREQYF. The DNA of the CDR3 is TGCGCCAGCAGCATTTCCGGGGACAGGGGTAGGGAGCAGTACTTC. The full variable domain, in which reference TRBV5-1 and TRBJ2-7 provide the parts outside the CDR3, is KAGVTQTPRYLIKTRGQQVTLSCSPISGHRSVSWYQQTPGQGLQFLFEYFSETQRNKGNFPGRFSGRQFSNSRSEMNVSTLELGDSALYLCASSISGDRGREQYFGPGTRLTVT.